These 18 T cell receptor beta chains originate from one sample sequenced in a study of cytomegalovirus exposure and HLA in healthy donors. Sequenced by immunoSEQ multiplex PCR; TCRdb stores in-frame clones only, minus some. Of about 180,000 clones in the sample, 85% are singletons; the top ten hold 15% to 20%. The specimen sequenced was PBMCs. The receptors come from a man aged 18 to 35 in good health and CMV-seropositive.

The chain uses TRBV18 and TRBJ2-1; unclear D gene. CDR1 is KGHSH, CDR2 LQKENI, per germline. Trimming took 3 bases from V and 9 from J, leaving 6 bases between them. The length of the CDR3 is 11 residues. The CDR3 nucleotides are TGTGCCAGCTCACCCCAGTTTGAGCAGTTCTTC. Its translation is CASSPQFEQFF.

The J gene is TRBJ1-6, the V gene TRBV6-6, with a weak D call TRBD1 (6 bases). This CDR3 is 14 amino acids long. Germline CDR1 is MNHNY and CDR2 is SVGAGI (reference sequence). Trimming left V 5 bases short and J 5 bases short, with 10 bases between. CDR3 in amino acids: CASSNGQNNSPLHF. As DNA, the CDR3 is TGTGCCAGCAGTAATGGACAGAATAATTCACCCCTCCACTTT.

This clone was recorded only once. The chain links TRBV2 to TRBJ1-5; D is ambiguous. In germline, CDR1 is SNHLY, CDR2 FYNNEI. The length of the CDR3 is 14 residues. Trimming left V 5 bases short and J 5 bases short, with 13 bases between. The CDR3 DNA follows: TGTGCCAGCAGTTACGGGGTGTTAGATCAGCCCCAGCATTTT. Its translation: CASSYGVLDQPQHF.

The rearrangement uses TRBV6-6 and TRBJ1-2; 7 nucleotides agree with TRBD1. Germline lookup yields CDR1 MNHNY and CDR2 SVGAGI (reference sequence). The CDR3 totals 14 residues. Trimming took 5 bases from V and 5 from J; bases not matched to a gene: 8. CDR3 loop: CASSNRGKGYGYTF. In DNA, the CDR3 is TGTGCCAGCAGTAACAGGGGCAAAGGGTATGGCTACACCTTC.

This chain links TRBV15 with TRBJ2-1; D is uncertain. The V end lost 5 bases, the J end lost 4 bases, and 9 bases lay between the germline ends. Looked up from germline, CDR1 is LNHNV and CDR2 is YYDKDF (reference sequence). The CDR3 totals 13 residues. The CDR3 sequence: CATSSEDYNEQFF. The CDR3, as DNA: TGTGCCACCAGCTCTGAGGATTACAATGAGCAGTTCTTC.

The CDR3 nucleotides read TGTGCCAGCAGCCAAGAGAACCTAGCGGGGCCCTACGAGCAGTACTTC. Residues: CASSQENLAGPYEQYF. The chain recombines TRBV4-2 with TRBJ2-7; the match to TRBD2 covers 9 bases. This CDR3 comprises 16 residues. Germline V lookup: CDR1 LGHNA, CDR2 YNFKEQ. V was clipped by 0 bases and J by 2 bases; unmatched bases: 5.

The rearrangement links TRBV5-1 to TRBJ2-7; the D gene is possibly TRBD1 (5 bases). This CDR3 contains 13 residues. The V end lost 2 bases, the J end lost 2 bases, and 8 bases lay between the germline ends. CDR1 is SGHRS and CDR2 is YFSETQ in the germline V gene. The CDR3: CASSLTGPYEQYF. The CDR3 nucleotides read TGCGCCAGCAGCTTAACAGGTCCCTACGAGCAGTACTTC.

This chain links TRBV27 with TRBJ2-7, with 8 positions matching TRBD2. Germline V gene sequence: CDR1 MNHEY, CDR2 SMNVEV (reference sequence). CDR3 size: 15 residues. Losses at the gene ends were 0 bases for V and 3 bases for J; bases not matched to a gene: 4. CDR3 loop: CASSLSGGDYYEQYF. CDR3 bases: TGTGCCAGCAGTTTATCCGGGGGGGACTACTACGAGCAGTACTTC.

The chain links TRBV15 to TRBJ1-2, with D possibly TRBD1 on 6 matching bases. This CDR3 is 14 amino acids long. V lost 0 bases and J 5 bases, leaving 10 bases between the germline ends. CDR1 LNHNV and CDR2 YYDKDF come from the germline V gene (reference sequence). The CDR3 nucleotides read TGTGCCACCAGCAGAGAGGGGGCTCCTTATGGCTACACCTTC. Translation: CATSREGAPYGYTF. Combining the CDR3 with reference TRBV15 and TRBJ1-2 gives the whole variable domain DAMVIQNPRYQVTQFGKPVTLSCSQTLNHNVMYWYQQKSSQAPKLLFHYYDKDFNNEADTPDNFQSRRPNTSFCFLDIRSPGLGDTAMYLCATSREGAPYGYTFGSGTRLTVV.

This chain joins TRBV11-2 and TRBJ2-7, with 7 bases fitting TRBD1. The CDR3 is 13 amino acids. The trim removed 5 bases at V and 7 bases at J, leaving 8 bases unmatched. Germline CDR1 SGHAT, CDR2 FQNNGV. CDR3 DNA sequence: TGTGCCAGCAGCCTCGGACAGGCAGCAGAGCAGTACTTC. Protein product: CASSLGQAAEQYF.

This chain links TRBV7-8 with TRBJ1-6; 7 bases agree with TRBD1. J gave up 7 bases and V 8 bases, and 11 bases lay outside the gene matches. In germline, CDR1 is SGHVS, CDR2 FQNEAQ. This CDR3 has 15 residues. CDR3 sequence: CASGTTGVGNSPLHF. The CDR3 nucleotides are TGTGCCAGCGGCACCACAGGGGTGGGGAATTCACCCCTCCACTTT. The full variable domain, in which reference TRBV7-8 and TRBJ1-6 provide the parts outside the CDR3, is GAGVSQSPRYKVAKRGQDVALRCDPISGHVSLFWYQQALGQGPEFLTYFQNEAQLDKSGLPSDRFFAERPEGSVSTLKIQRTQQEDSAVYLCASGTTGVGNSPLHFGNGTRLTVT.

The chain combines TRBV6-1 with TRBJ2-2; a weak D match, TRBD1 (6 bases). The CDR3 sequence is 15 residues long. Germline CDR1 and CDR2: MNHNS and SASEGT. The V and J ends lost 6 bases and 3 bases respectively, with 14 bases between them. The CDR3 reads CASRLQGYDTGELFF. The CDR3 region has the DNA TGTGCCAGCAGGCTACAGGGTTATGACACCGGGGAGCTGTTTTTT.

The chain employs TRBV29-1 and TRBJ2-7, with 7 bases aligning to TRBD2. Germline loops: CDR1 SQVTM, CDR2 ANQGSEA. The CDR3 covers 13 residues. J was trimmed by 2 bases and V by 4 bases; bases with no gene match: 5. CDR3 residues: CSVVRGDPYEQYF. CDR3 bases: TGCAGCGTTGTACGGGGGGACCCCTACGAGCAGTACTTC.

The gene calls are TRBV2 and TRBJ1-5; D is ambiguous. V was trimmed by 4 bases and J by 3 bases, leaving 16 bases between them. This CDR3 is built from 16 residues. In germline, CDR1 is SNHLY, CDR2 FYNNEI. CDR3 residues: CASSANAGALNQPQHF. In nucleotides, the CDR3 is TGTGCCAGCAGTGCAAACGCGGGTGCACTCAATCAGCCCCAGCATTTT.

The V gene is TRBV27, the J gene TRBJ1-2, with D perhaps matching TRBD1 (6 bases). Germline V lookup: CDR1 MNHEY, CDR2 SMNVEV (reference sequence). The V end was cut by 1 base, the J end by 9 bases, with 15 bases between. The CDR3 consists of 14 residues. The CDR3 sequence is CASSLYPTGPSYTF. The DNA for the CDR3 is TGTGCCAGCAGTTTATACCCCACAGGGCCCAGCTACACCTTC.

J is TRBJ2-1 and V is TRBV30; D gene ambiguous. The CDR3 has 15 amino acids. Trimming cost V 2 bases and J 0 bases, with 11 bases left between them. Germline CDR1 is GTSNPN and CDR2 is SVGIG (reference sequence). In DNA form, the CDR3 reads TGTGCCTGGAGTAGACGGCGGAGCTCCTACAATGAGCAGTTCTTC. Translated, it gives CAWSRRRSSYNEQFF.

The CDR3 is CASSSGLVYEQFF. The CDR3 coding sequence is TGTGCCAGCAGCTCCGGACTAGTCTATGAGCAGTTCTTC. The gene calls are TRBV7-3 and TRBJ2-1; TRBD2 aligns across 7 bases. The V gene's germline CDR1 is SGHTA and CDR2 FQGTGA. The V segment lost 4 bases and the J segment 8 bases; nucleotides outside the gene matches: 5. This CDR3 region has 13 residues. The full variable domain, its missing parts supplied by reference TRBV7-3 and TRBJ2-1, is GAGVSQTPSNKVTEKGKYVELRCDPISGHTALYWYRQSLGQGPEFLIYFQGTGAADDSGLPNDRFFAVRPEGSVSTLKIQRTERGDSAVYLCASSSGLVYEQFFGPGTRLTVL.

Only one count was recorded for this clone. CDR3 region: CASSQNWGDLGTEAFF. The CDR3 coding sequence is TGTGCCAGCAGCCAGAATTGGGGAGACTTGGGCACTGAAGCTTTCTTT. The chain couples TRBV27 to TRBJ1-1; D is uncertain. Germline V gene data show CDR1 as MNHEY and CDR2 as SMNVEV (reference sequence). The V and J ends lost 6 bases and 4 bases respectively, with 21 bases between them. The CDR3 length is 16 residues.